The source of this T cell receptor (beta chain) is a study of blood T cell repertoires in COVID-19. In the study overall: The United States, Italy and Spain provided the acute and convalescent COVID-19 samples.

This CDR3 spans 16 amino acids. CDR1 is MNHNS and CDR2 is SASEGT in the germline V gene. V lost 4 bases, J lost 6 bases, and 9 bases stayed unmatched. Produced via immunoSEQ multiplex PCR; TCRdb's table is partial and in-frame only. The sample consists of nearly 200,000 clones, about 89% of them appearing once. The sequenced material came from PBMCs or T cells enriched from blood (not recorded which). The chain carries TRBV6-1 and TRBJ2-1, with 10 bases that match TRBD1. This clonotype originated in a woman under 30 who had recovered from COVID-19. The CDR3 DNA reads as TGTGCCAGCAGTGCAGCTCCGGGACAGGGGTTCAATGAGCAGTTCTTC. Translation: CASSAAPGQGFNEQFF.